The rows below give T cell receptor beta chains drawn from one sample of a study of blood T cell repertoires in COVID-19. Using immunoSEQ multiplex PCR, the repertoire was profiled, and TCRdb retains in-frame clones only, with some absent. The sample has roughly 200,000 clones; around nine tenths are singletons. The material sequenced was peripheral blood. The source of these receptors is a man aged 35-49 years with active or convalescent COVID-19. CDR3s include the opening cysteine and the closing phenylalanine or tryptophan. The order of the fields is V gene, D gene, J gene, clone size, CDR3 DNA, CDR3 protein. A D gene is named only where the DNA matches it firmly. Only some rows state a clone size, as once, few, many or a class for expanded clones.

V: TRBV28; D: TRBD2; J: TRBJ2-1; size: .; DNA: TGTGCCAGCAGTGTTAGCGGGGGGTGGGTCAATGAGCAGTTCTTC; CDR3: CASSVSGGWVNEQFF
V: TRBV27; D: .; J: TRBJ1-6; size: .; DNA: TGTGCCAGCAGTTTAGGTGTCAGGGGTAATTCACCCCTCCACTTT; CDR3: CASSLGVRGNSPLHF
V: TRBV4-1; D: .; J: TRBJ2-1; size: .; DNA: TGCGCCAGCAGCCAACGGGAAGGCGAGCAGTTCTTC; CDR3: CASSQREGEQFF
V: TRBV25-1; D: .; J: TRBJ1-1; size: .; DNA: TGTGCCAGCAGCTCCACAGGGAACACTGAAGCTTTCTTT; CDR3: CASSSTGNTEAFF
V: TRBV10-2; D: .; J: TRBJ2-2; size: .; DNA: TGCGCCAGCCGTGAGAGCGAGACCGGGGAGCTGTTTTTT; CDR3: CASRESETGELFF
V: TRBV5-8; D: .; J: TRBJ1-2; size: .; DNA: TGTGCCAGCAGCTTAGGGTGGCGGGGTGGCTACACCTTC; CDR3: CASSLGWRGGYTF
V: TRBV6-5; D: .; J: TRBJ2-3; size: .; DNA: TGTGCCAGCAGGGGCGGGACCCACCGTGGAGATACGCAGTATTTT; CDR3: CASRGGTHRGDTQYF
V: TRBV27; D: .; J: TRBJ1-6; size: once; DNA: TGTGCCAGCAGCCTTGAAAGGAAGGGGTATTCACCCCTCCACTTT; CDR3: CASSLERKGYSPLHF
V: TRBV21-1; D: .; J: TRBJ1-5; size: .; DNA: TGTGCCAGACCCGGGACTGGTAATCAGCCCCAGCATTTT; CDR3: CARPGTGNQPQHF
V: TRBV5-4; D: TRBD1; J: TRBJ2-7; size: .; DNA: TGTGCCAGCAGCTTGTTAGGGACAGGGGTATACGAGCAGTACTTC; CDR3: CASSLLGTGVYEQYF
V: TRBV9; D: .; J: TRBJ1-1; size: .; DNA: TGTGCCAGCAGCGTAGGCAGGGGTCGCACTGAAGCTTTCTTT; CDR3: CASSVGRGRTEAFF
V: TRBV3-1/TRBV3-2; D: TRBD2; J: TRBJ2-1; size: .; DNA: TGTGCCAGCAGCCAAGATCCAACTAGCGGTTACAATGAGCAGTTCTTC; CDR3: CASSQDPTSGYNEQFF
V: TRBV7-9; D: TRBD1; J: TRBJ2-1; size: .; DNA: TGTGCCAGCTTTCCGGGACAGCCCTACAATGAGCAGTTCTTC; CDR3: CASFPGQPYNEQFF
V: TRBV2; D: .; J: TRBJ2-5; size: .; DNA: TGTGCCAGCAGTGACGTGAGGGAGACCCAGTACTTC; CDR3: CASSDVRETQYF
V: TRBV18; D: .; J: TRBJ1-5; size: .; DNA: TGTGCCAGCTCACCACCGGCGGCTTATAGCAATCAGCCCCAGCATTTT; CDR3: CASSPPAAYSNQPQHF
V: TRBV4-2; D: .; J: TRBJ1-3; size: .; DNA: TGTGCCAGCAGCCAAGATAACAGTCAAGCCTCTGGAAACACCATATATTTT; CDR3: CASSQDNSQASGNTIYF
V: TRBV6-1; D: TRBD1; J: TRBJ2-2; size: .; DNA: TGTGCCAGCAGTGAGACAGGGGGAGTGGCCGGGGAGCTGTTTTTT; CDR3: CASSETGGVAGELFF
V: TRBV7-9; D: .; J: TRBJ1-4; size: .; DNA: TGTGCCAGCAAACCCACAGCCGCAAATGAAAAACTGTTTTTT; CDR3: CASKPTAANEKLFF
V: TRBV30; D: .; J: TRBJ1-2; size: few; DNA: TGTGCCTGGAGTGTACTCCCACTGAACTATGGCTACACCTTC; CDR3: CAWSVLPLNYGYTF
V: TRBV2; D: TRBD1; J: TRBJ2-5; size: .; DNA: TGTGCCAGCGGAACAGGGGCTCTGGGAAAAGAGACCCAGTACTTC; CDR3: CASGTGALGKETQYF
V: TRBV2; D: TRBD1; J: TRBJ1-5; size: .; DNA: TGTGCCAGCAGTGAAGCGGCACAGGGGGCGCAGCCCCAGCATTTT; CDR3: CASSEAAQGAQPQHF
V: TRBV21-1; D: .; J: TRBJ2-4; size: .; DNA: TGTGCCAGCAGCCTGGCGGGGTTAGCCAAAAACATTCAGTACTTC; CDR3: CASSLAGLAKNIQYF
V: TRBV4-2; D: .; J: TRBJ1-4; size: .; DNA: TGTGCCAGCAGCCAAGAAACAGAAAAAAATGAAAAACTGTTTTTT; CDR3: CASSQETEKNEKLFF
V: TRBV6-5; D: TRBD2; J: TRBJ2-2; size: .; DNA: TGTGCCAGTTCAGAGCGGGGGAACACCGGGGAGCTGTTTTTT; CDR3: CASSERGNTGELFF
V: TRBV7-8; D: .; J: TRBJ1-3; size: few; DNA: TGTGCCAGCAGCCCTCGTATTTCCTCTGGAAACACCATATATTTT; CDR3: CASSPRISSGNTIYF
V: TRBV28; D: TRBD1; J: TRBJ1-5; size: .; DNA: TGTGCCAGCCAGGGACAGGGGGCGAGGCAGCCCCAGCATTTT; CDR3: CASQGQGARQPQHF
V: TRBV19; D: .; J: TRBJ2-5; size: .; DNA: TGTGCCAGTAGTATATCTGACGGGTCTGGGACCCAGTACTTC; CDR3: CASSISDGSGTQYF
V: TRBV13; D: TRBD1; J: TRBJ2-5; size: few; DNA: TGTGCCAGCAGCTTAGGCCGGACAGGGAAAGAGACCCAGTACTTC; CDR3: CASSLGRTGKETQYF
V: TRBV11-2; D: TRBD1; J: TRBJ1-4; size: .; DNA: TGTGCCAGCAGCTTGGGGACAGGGGATGAAAAACTGTTTTTT; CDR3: CASSLGTGDEKLFF
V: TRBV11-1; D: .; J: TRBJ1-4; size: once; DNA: TGTGCCAGCAGCCCGAGTGGTGCAACTAATGAAAAACTGTTTTTT; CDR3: CASSPSGATNEKLFF
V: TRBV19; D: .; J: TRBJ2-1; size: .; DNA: TGTGCCAGTAGTATAGTCGAGGGAGGTGGTGAGCAGTTCTTC; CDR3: CASSIVEGGGEQFF
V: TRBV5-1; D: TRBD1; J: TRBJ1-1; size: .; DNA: TGCGCCAGCAGCTTGGCCCCAGGGGGCACTGAAGCTTTCTTT; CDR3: CASSLAPGGTEAFF
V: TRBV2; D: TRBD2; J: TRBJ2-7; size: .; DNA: TGTGCCAGCAGTGAAACGCCGGGGGGGGACTACGAGCAGTACTTC; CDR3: CASSETPGGDYEQYF
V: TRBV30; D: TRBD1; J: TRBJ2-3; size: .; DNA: TGTGCCTGGAGGTCCTGGACAGGGAGCCTAGATACGCAGTATTTT; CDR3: CAWRSWTGSLDTQYF
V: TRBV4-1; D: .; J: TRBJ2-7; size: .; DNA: TGCGCCAGCAGCCAAGATCTTGGGAGTCTCTACGAGCAGTACTTC; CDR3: CASSQDLGSLYEQYF
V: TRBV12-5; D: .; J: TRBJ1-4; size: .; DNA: TGTGCTAGTGGTTTCCAGGGGAGAGAGAATGAAAAACTGTTTTTT; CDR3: CASGFQGRENEKLFF
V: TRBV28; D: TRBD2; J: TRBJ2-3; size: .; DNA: TGTGCCAGCCTTTCCAGTTTCGGAAGAGGACGGGGGGGCAACACAGATACGCAGTATTTT; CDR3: CASLSSFGRGRGGNTDTQYF
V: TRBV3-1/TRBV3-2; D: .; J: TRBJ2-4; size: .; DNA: TGTGCCAGCAGCCAAGATCTACTCCGCACAAACATTCAGTACTTC; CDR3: CASSQDLLRTNIQYF
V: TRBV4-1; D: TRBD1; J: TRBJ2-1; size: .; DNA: TGCGCCAGCAGCCAGGGGACAGGGAACTACAATGAGCAGTTCTTC; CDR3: CASSQGTGNYNEQFF
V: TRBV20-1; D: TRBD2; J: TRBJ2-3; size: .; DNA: TGCAGTGCTAGTCAGTGGACTAGCGGGGGGCTGGATACGCAGTATTTT; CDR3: CSASQWTSGGLDTQYF
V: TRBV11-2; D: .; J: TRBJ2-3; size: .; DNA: TGTGCCAGCAGCTTAGATTGGTCGGGGGACACAGATACGCAGTATTTT; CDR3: CASSLDWSGDTDTQYF
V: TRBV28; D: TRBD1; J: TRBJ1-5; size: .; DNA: TGTGCCAGCAGCAGGGACAGGGATCAGCCCCAGCATTTT; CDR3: CASSRDRDQPQHF
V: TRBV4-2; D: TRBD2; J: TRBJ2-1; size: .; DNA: TGTGCCAGCAGCCAAGTGGGGGGGTCTAACAATGAGCAGTTCTTC; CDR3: CASSQVGGSNNEQFF
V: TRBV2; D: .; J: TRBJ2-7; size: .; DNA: TGTGCCAGCAGTGCCGACAGGTTTTACGAGCAGTACTTC; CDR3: CASSADRFYEQYF
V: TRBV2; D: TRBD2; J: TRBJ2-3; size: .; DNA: TGTGCCAGAGCGGGGGTTACCACAGATACGCAGTATTTT; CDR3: CARAGVTTDTQYF
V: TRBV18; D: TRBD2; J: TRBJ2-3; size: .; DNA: TGTGCCAGCTCACCCCTTAGAGCGGGGTCTAGCACAGATACGCAGTATTTT; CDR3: CASSPLRAGSSTDTQYF
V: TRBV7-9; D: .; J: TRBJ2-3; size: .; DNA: TGTGCCAGCGGAGGGTCGCGGAGAGGAGATACGCAGTATTTT; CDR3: CASGGSRRGDTQYF
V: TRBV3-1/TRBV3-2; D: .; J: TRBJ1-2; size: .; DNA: TGTGCCAGCAGCCAAATCACAGGCAACCCCTATGGCTACACCTTC; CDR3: CASSQITGNPYGYTF
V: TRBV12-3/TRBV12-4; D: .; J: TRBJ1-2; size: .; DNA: TGTGCGGTGGCCGGGGTCGGTGACTATGGCTACACCTTC; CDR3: CAVAGVGDYGYTF
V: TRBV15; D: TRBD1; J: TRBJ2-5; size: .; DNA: TGTGCCACCAGCAGAGATTCTGGGACAGGCGGAGAGACCCAGTACTTC; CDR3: CATSRDSGTGGETQYF
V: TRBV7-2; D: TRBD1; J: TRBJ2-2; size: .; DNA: TGTGCCAGCAGTCGACAGGGTAGCACCGGGGAGCTGTTTTTT; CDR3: CASSRQGSTGELFF